Shown below are 30 T cell receptor beta chains from a single sample sequenced in a study of blood T cell repertoires in COVID-19. Profiled with immunoSEQ multiplex PCR; TCRdb holds only in-frame clones, not every one. This table holds 150,000 to 200,000 clones, 85% to 90% found once. Material for sequencing was peripheral blood. The receptors were sampled from a young man with active or convalescent COVID-19.

The CDR3 coding sequence is TGTGCCAGCAGTGTGACAGGTGACTTACTACCGGCGGAGCTGTTTTTT. Translation: CASSVTGDLLPAELFF. V gene TRBV27 combines with J gene TRBJ2-2; possibly TRBD1 for D (6 bases). There are 16 residues in the CDR3. Per the germline V gene, CDR1 is MNHEY and CDR2 is SMNVEV (reference sequence). Trimming shortened V by 5 bases and J by 10 bases, and 23 bases separated the two germline ends.

CDR3 in DNA: TGTGCCAGCAGCTCTTCGGGAGAGAGCACCGGGGAGCTGTTTTTT. It translates to CASSSSGESTGELFF. This chain links TRBV7-3 with TRBJ2-2, with D possibly being TRBD2 (6 bases). CDR1 is SGHTA, CDR2 FQGTGA, per germline. The CDR3 length is 15 residues. Deletions cut 4 bases from V and 4 bases from J, with 13 bases between.

The chain combines TRBV10-1 with TRBJ2-5, with D possibly matching TRBD1 (6 bases). CDR3 length: 13 residues. Trimming took 7 bases from V and 1 from J, leaving 10 bases between them. Germline values: CDR1 WNHNN, CDR2 SYGVQD (reference sequence). CDR3 sequence (DNA): TGCGCCAGCAATAGACAGGCCCAAGAGACCCAGTACTTC. Translating gives CASNRQAQETQYF.

The V call is TRBV19, the J call TRBJ2-2; tentative D call: TRBD1 (5 bases). Trimming removed 7 bases from V and 8 bases from J, with 17 bases in between. The CDR3 runs to 14 residues. Germline values: CDR1 LNHDA, CDR2 SQIVND (reference sequence). This CDR3 reads CASMSRALAGELFF. The CDR3 coding sequence is TGTGCCAGTATGAGCAGGGCGCTTGCGGGGGAGCTGTTTTTT.

This chain joins TRBV5-1 and TRBJ1-1, with 7 bases fitting TRBD1. V dropped 5 bases and J dropped 5; count of bases not matched to a gene: 6. This CDR3 contains 13 residues. The germline V gene encodes CDR1 SGHRS and CDR2 YFSETQ. The CDR3 DNA sequence: TGCGCCAGCAGATTACAGGGGAGAACTGAAGCTTTCTTT. This translates into CASRLQGRTEAFF.

The rearrangement uses TRBV5-5 and TRBJ2-2; 8 bases align to TRBD2. The CDR3 consists of 13 residues. V shed 0 bases and J 8 bases; nucleotides not matched to a gene: 0. Germline CDR1 reads SGHKS; CDR2 reads YYEKEE (reference sequence). CDR3 amino acids: CASSLGLAGELFF. CDR3 nucleotides: TGTGCCAGCAGCTTGGGACTAGCGGGGGAGCTGTTTTTT.

The V and J genes are TRBV28 and TRBJ1-4; no reliable D call. The germline CDR1 and CDR2 sequences are MDHEN and SYDVKM. This CDR3 comprises 14 residues. Trimming shortened V by 2 bases and J by 7 bases, and 11 bases separated the two germline ends. DNA for the CDR3: TGTGCCAGCAGTTTACCCGGGTTAAGTGAAAAACTGTTTTTT. It yields the protein CASSLPGLSEKLFF.

This sequence joins TRBV11-2 and TRBJ2-3, with TRBD1 matching 8 bases. The CDR3 sequence is 16 residues long. Germline values: CDR1 SGHAT, CDR2 FQNNGV. V gave up 2 bases and J gave up 0 bases; unmatched junction bases: 4. CDR3 residues: CASSLRGTGSTDTQYF. The CDR3 DNA reads as TGTGCCAGCAGCTTACGAGGGACAGGTAGCACAGATACGCAGTATTTT. Supplemented by reference TRBV11-2 and TRBJ2-3, the full variable domain reads EAGVAQSPRYKIIEKRQSVAFWCNPISGHATLYWYQQILGQGPKLLIQFQNNGVVDDSQLPKDRFSAERLKGVDSTLKIQPAKLEDSAVYLCASSLRGTGSTDTQYFGPGTRLTVL.

Concerning this clone: The junction shows a germline mismatch at one end, possibly a read error. The chain has TRBV7-2 and TRBJ2-7; 9 bases are shared with TRBD1. CDR1 is SGHTA, CDR2 FQGNSA, per germline. This CDR3 contains 16 residues. The CDR3 protein is CASSLAGTGTIYEQYF. Here the CDR3 DNA reads TGTGCCAGCAGCCTAGCCGGGACAGGGACCATCTACGAGCAGTACTTC.

The chain joins TRBV11-2 to TRBJ2-5; TRBD2 aligns across 8 bases. V was clipped by 0 bases and J by 5 bases; unmatched bases: 11. Germline V gene data show CDR1 as SGHAT and CDR2 as FQNNGV. The CDR3 is 17 amino acids. CDR3 coding DNA: TGTGCCAGCAGCTTAGATTCGCCGGGACTAGGATCGGAGACCCAGTACTTC. The encoded protein is CASSLDSPGLGSETQYF.

This clone was observed a few times. V and J are TRBV2 and TRBJ1-4; perhaps TRBD1 as D (5 bases). Germline CDR1 reads SNHLY; CDR2 reads FYNNEI. Between the trimmed V and J ends, which lost 3 bases and 8 bases, there was a span of 10 bases. This CDR3 comprises 13 residues. This CDR3 reads CASSDLTVEKLFF. CDR3 DNA: TGTGCCAGCAGTGATCTGACAGTAGAAAAACTGTTTTTT. Based on the CDR3 plus reference TRBV2 and TRBJ1-4, the full variable domain is EPEVTQTPSHQVTQMGQEVILRCVPISNHLYFYWYRQILGQKVEFLVSFYNNEISEKSEIFDDQFSVERPDGSNFTLKIRSTKLEDSAMYFCASSDLTVEKLFFGSGTQLSVL.

The chain employs TRBV6-2 or TRBV6-3 and TRBJ2-1; 14 nucleotides agree with TRBD2. The CDR3 length is 15 residues. V was clipped by 7 bases and J by 8 bases; unmatched bases: 7. Germline CDR1 and CDR2: MNHEY and SVGEGT. The CDR3 protein is CASTPGLAGGDEQFF. DNA for the CDR3: TGTGCCAGCACCCCCGGACTAGCGGGAGGCGATGAGCAGTTCTTC.

This chain joins TRBV2 and TRBJ1-5; D remains unclear. The germline V and J ends were trimmed by 3 bases and 4 bases, with 4 bases remaining between them. The CDR3 contains 12 residues. Germline loops: CDR1 SNHLY, CDR2 FYNNEI. This CDR3 reads CASSERNQPQHF. In DNA form, the CDR3 reads TGTGCCAGCAGTGAGCGGAATCAGCCCCAGCATTTT.

The genes are TRBV10-3 and TRBJ1-1, with 11 bases that match TRBD1. The CDR3 is made up of 16 amino acids. Germline V gene data show CDR1 as ENHRY and CDR2 as SYGVKD. Trimming cost V 8 bases and J 3 bases; bases outside gene matches: 11. The CDR3 reads CAIRDRDRGGDTEAFF. The CDR3 coding sequence is TGTGCCATCCGGGACCGGGACAGGGGGGGAGACACTGAAGCTTTCTTT.

V and J are TRBV18 and TRBJ2-3, with TRBD2 matching over 9 bases. The germline V gene encodes CDR1 KGHSH and CDR2 LQKENI. The CDR3 length is 15 residues. V lost 1 base to trimming and J lost 6 bases; unmatched junction nucleotides: 5. The CDR3: CASSPLQRGVDTQYF. The CDR3 nucleotides are TGTGCCAGCTCACCACTCCAGCGGGGGGTGGATACGCAGTATTTT.

The chain carries TRBV19 and TRBJ2-1; 7 bases align to TRBD2. This CDR3 has 14 residues. CDR1 is LNHDA, CDR2 SQIVND, per germline (reference sequence). V was pared by 0 bases and J by 10 bases, with 6 bases of the junction left unmatched. The CDR3 protein is CASSIDLRRGEQFF. Written as DNA, the CDR3 is TGTGCCAGTAGTATAGATCTCCGGCGGGGGGAGCAGTTCTTC.

DNA of the CDR3: TGTGCCAGCAGCTTCTTCAGAGGGCCCTATGGCTACACCTTC. Encoded protein: CASSFFRGPYGYTF. The chain has TRBV7-9 and TRBJ1-2; D remains ambiguous. Looked up from germline, CDR1 is SEHNR and CDR2 is FQNEAQ (reference sequence). Trimming removed 3 bases at V and 4 bases at J, with 12 bases between. This CDR3 spans 14 amino acids.

The chain has TRBV15 and TRBJ1-4; D unresolved. Trimming pared 0 bases from V and 2 bases from J, leaving 7 bases between. The CDR3 is made up of 15 amino acids. Germline V gene data show CDR1 as LNHNV and CDR2 as YYDKDF (reference sequence). The CDR3 nucleotides read TGTGCCACCAGCAGAGACGTCCGTACTAATGAAAAACTGTTTTTT. The encoded protein is CATSRDVRTNEKLFF.

This chain connects TRBV20-1 to TRBJ2-3; TRBD2 agrees at 11 bases. The germline gives CDR1 DFQATT, CDR2 SNEGSKA (reference sequence). There are 15 residues in the CDR3. Losses at the gene ends were 3 bases for V and 2 bases for J; bases not matched to a gene: 4. The CDR3 region has the DNA TGCAGTGCTAGTCTAGCGGGGGGATACACAGATACGCAGTATTTT. This encodes CSASLAGGYTDTQYF.

The chain employs TRBV28 and TRBJ1-2; perhaps TRBD1 as D (6 bases). The V and J ends lost 4 bases and 2 bases respectively, with 14 bases between them. CDR3 size: 15 residues. Germline assignment: CDR1 MDHEN and CDR2 SYDVKM. The CDR3 region has the DNA TGTGCCAGCAGTTGGGTGGGCGGACAGAACTATGGCTACACCTTC. It encodes CASSWVGGQNYGYTF.

This clone occurred once. The chain employs TRBV18 and TRBJ2-2, with D hard to call. V was pared by 3 bases and J by 0 bases, with 5 bases between. CDR1 is KGHSH, CDR2 LQKENI, per germline. The CDR3 covers 14 residues. The CDR3 is CASSPTANTGELFF. The CDR3 nucleotides read TGTGCCAGCTCACCTACAGCGAACACCGGGGAGCTGTTTTTT.

The chain is built from TRBV7-2 and TRBJ2-7; the match to TRBD2 covers 10 bases. The CDR3 runs to 15 residues. V shed 3 bases, J shed 6 bases, and the junction held 8 bases outside the gene matches. CDR1 and CDR2 from the germline V gene are SGHTA and FQGNSA. The CDR3 DNA reads TGTGCCAGCAGCTTGGCTAGCGGGAGAGTGGGCGAGCAGTACTTC. Encoded protein: CASSLASGRVGEQYF.

In nucleotides, the CDR3 is TGTGCCAGCAGCTTAGTAGGGCGTAGGAAACAGGAGGAGCTGTTTTTT. Protein product: CASSLVGRRKQEELFF. The chain combines TRBV7-9 with TRBJ2-2, with a tentative D call TRBD1 (5 bases). The CDR3 contains 16 residues. The germline V gene encodes CDR1 SEHNR and CDR2 FQNEAQ (reference sequence). With 1 base removed from V and 10 bases from J, the gap between germline ends came to 19 bases.

This chain uses TRBV13 with TRBJ2-2, with 10 positions matching TRBD1. Germline V CDR1 and CDR2: PRHDT, FYEKMQ (reference sequence). Trimming at V came to 5 bases and at J to 7 bases, leaving 10 bases not matched to a gene. The CDR3 runs 16 residues. CDR3 region: CASSPFGGTGDGELFF. The CDR3 nucleotides are TGTGCCAGCAGCCCTTTCGGTGGGACAGGGGACGGGGAGCTGTTTTTT.

The gene calls are TRBV7-9 and TRBJ2-1, with TRBD2 matching over 8 bases. The CDR3 totals 14 residues. From germline, CDR1 is SEHNR and CDR2 FQNEAQ (reference sequence). V shed 8 bases and J 5 bases; nucleotides not matched to a gene: 8. CDR3 nucleotide sequence: TGTGCCAGCGTCGAGCGGGGGCCCAACAATGAGCAGTTCTTC. Its translation is CASVERGPNNEQFF.

V gene TRBV18 combines with J gene TRBJ2-7; TRBD1 matches 9 bases. The CDR3 covers 15 residues. V gave up 4 bases and J gave up 3 bases; unmatched junction bases: 7. CDR1 and CDR2 from the germline V gene are KGHSH and LQKENI. In DNA, the CDR3 is TGTGCCAGCTCACTAGGTTCGGGACAGGGCTACGAGCAGTACGTC. Amino acids: CASSLGSGQGYEQYV.

The chain combines TRBV6-5 with TRBJ1-1; possibly TRBD1 for D (5 bases). Germline CDR1 reads MNHEY; CDR2 reads SVGAGI. CDR3 size: 14 residues. V lost 7 bases, J lost 8 bases, and 20 bases lay in between. In DNA form, the CDR3 reads TGTGCCAGCACCGACGCTTTCAGGGCAGCCGAAGCTTTCTTT. This translates into CASTDAFRAAEAFF.

This clone was seen more than once but under ten times. This chain joins TRBV29-1 and TRBJ1-2, with unresolved D. The CDR3 totals 11 residues. V was shortened by 4 bases and J by 3 bases, with 6 bases between the two germline ends. Germline values: CDR1 SQVTM, CDR2 ANQGSEA. The CDR3 region has the DNA TGCAGCGTTGTGGGAGACTATGGCTACACCTTC. Translated: CSVVGDYGYTF.

This chain connects TRBV9 to TRBJ2-1; TRBD2 matches at 7 bases. Germline-derived CDR1 and CDR2 are SGDLS and YYNGEE. The CDR3 contains 16 residues. The J segment lost 9 bases and the V segment lost 4 bases, leaving 16 bases of the junction unmatched. In DNA, the CDR3 is TGTGCCAGCAGCTCGATAGCGGGCCTTAAGTTCGGTGAGCAGTTCTTC. Its protein is CASSSIAGLKFGEQFF.

The J gene is TRBJ2-1, the V gene TRBV2; D is possibly TRBD1 (6 bases). This CDR3 has 15 amino acids. Trimming stripped 6 bases from V and 3 bases from J, with 15 bases between. Per the germline V gene, CDR1 is SNHLY and CDR2 is FYNNEI. CDR3 loop: CASRAGTTNYNEQFF. DNA of the CDR3: TGTGCCAGCAGGGCCGGGACAACGAACTACAATGAGCAGTTCTTC.